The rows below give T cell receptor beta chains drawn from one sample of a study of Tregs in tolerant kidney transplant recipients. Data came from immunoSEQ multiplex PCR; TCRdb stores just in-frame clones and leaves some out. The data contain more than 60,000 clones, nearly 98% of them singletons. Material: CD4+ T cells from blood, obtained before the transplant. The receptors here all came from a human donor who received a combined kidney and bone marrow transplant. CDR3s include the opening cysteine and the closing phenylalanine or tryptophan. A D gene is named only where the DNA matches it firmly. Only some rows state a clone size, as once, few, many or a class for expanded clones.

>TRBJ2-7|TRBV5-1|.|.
TGCGCCAGCAGCTTGGGGGGACTCTACGAGCAGTACTTC
CASSLGGLYEQYF
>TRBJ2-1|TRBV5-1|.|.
TGCGCCAGCAGCTTGGACGCGAGGAACCACTACAATGAGCAGTTCTTC
CASSLDARNHYNEQFF
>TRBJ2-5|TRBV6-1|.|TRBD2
TGTGCCAGCAGGACTAGCGGGGGGGAAGAGACCCAGTACTTC
CASRTSGGEETQYF
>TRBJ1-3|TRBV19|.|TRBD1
TGTGCCAGTAGTATTAGGTTTTTTGACAGGGGGTCTGGAAACACCATATATTTT
CASSIRFFDRGSGNTIYF
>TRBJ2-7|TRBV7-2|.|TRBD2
TGTGCCAGCAGCTCGCCGGTCGCGGCGGGAGGGCGCGAGCAGTACTTC
CASSSPVAAGGREQYF
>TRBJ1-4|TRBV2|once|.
TGTGCCAGCAGTGAAAAACGGTCCCCTAATGAAAAACTGTTTTTT
CASSEKRSPNEKLFF
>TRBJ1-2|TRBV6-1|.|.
TGTGCCAGTCGCAGGGATGGCAACTATGGCTACACCTTC
CASRRDGNYGYTF
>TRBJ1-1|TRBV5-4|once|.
TGTGCCAGCAGCTTGGCGGGGATGAACACTGAAGCTTTCTTT
CASSLAGMNTEAFF
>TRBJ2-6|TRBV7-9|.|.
TGTGCCAGCAGCTTGGGGAGAGGCTCTGGGGCCAACGTCCTGACTTTC
CASSLGRGSGANVLTF
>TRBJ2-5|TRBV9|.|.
TGTGCCAGCAGCGTAGGGCCCTTAGTCCGGGGAGAGACCCAGTACTTC
CASSVGPLVRGETQYF
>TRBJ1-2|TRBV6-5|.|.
TGTGCCAGCAGTTACTCAGGGGACTATGGCTACACCTTC
CASSYSGDYGYTF
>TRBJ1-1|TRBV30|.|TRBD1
TGTGCCTGCAACAGGGGGCTGGACACTGAAGCTTTCTTT
CACNRGLDTEAFF
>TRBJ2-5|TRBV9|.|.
TGTGCCAGCGGAGCTCCCCCCCAAGAGACCCAGTACTTC
CASGAPPQETQYF
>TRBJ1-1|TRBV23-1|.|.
TGCGCCAGCAGTCAATATGCACATCGGAACACTGAAGCTTTCTTT
CASSQYAHRNTEAFF
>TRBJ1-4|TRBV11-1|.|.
TGTGCCAGCAGCGTACAGGGAGCGCGCGGTGAAAAACTGTTTTTT
CASSVQGARGEKLFF
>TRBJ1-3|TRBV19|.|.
TGTGCCAGTAGTAAGACAGGACAGCCTGGAAACACCATATATTTT
CASSKTGQPGNTIYF
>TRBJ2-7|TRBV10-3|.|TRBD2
TGTGCCACCGGCGGGGGTCGATCCTACGAGCAGTACTTC
CATGGGRSYEQYF
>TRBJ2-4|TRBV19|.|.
TGTGCCAGTAGTATTCCTTTTCGGAACATTCAGTACTTC
CASSIPFRNIQYF
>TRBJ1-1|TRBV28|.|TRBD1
TGTGCCAGCAGTGTCCCGGGACAGGGGAGAGCTGAAGCTTTCTTT
CASSVPGQGRAEAFF
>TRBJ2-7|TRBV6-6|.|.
TGTGCCAGCAGTTACTCCAGGGGTGCCTACGAGCAGTACTTC
CASSYSRGAYEQYF
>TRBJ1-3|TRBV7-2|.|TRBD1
TGTGCCAGCAGCTTAGCGCAAGGGGGCGGCTCTGGAAACACCATATATTTT
CASSLAQGGGSGNTIYF
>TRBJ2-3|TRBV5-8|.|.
TGTGCCAGCAGCTTGGACTACGATACGCAGTATTTT
CASSLDYDTQYF
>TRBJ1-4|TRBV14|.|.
TGTGCCAGCAGCCAAGTAACCGGGATTAATGAAAAACTGTTTTTT
CASSQVTGINEKLFF
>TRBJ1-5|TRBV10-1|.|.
TGCGCCAGCAGTTTCCGGGTCCCCTGGCGGGGCAATCAGCCCCAGCATTTT
CASSFRVPWRGNQPQHF
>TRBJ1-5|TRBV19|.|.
TGTGCCAGCGGAGTCAATGGGAATCAGCCCCAGCATTTT
CASGVNGNQPQHF
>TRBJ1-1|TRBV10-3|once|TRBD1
TGTGCCATCAGTGTTATCCGGGACAGGACCACTGAAGCTTTCTTT
CAISVIRDRTTEAFF
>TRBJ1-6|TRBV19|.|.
TGTGCCAGTAGTATCCAGGTCTCCTATAATTCACCCCTCCACTTT
CASSIQVSYNSPLHF
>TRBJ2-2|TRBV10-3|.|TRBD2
TGTGCCATCAGTGAGTCTAGCGGGAGAGGGAACACCGGGGAGCTGTTTTTT
CAISESSGRGNTGELFF
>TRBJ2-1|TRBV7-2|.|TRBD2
TGTGCCAGCAGCGCGGGGACTAGCGGGGGCTACAATGAGCAGTTCTTC
CASSAGTSGGYNEQFF
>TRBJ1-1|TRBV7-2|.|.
TGTGCCAGCATCCCCTCCGGGGGTACTGAAGCTTTCTTT
CASIPSGGTEAFF
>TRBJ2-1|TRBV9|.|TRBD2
TGTGCCAGCAGCGCTGGGAGCGGGGGGAGCTACAATGAGCAGTTCTTC
CASSAGSGGSYNEQFF
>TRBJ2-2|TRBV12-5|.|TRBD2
TGTGCTAGTGGTACCCCGCTAGCGGGAGGGCCGGGCACCGGGGAGCTGTTTTTT
CASGTPLAGGPGTGELFF
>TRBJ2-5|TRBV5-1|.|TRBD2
TGCGCCAGCAGCTTGGAGCGGGGGCGAGAGACCCAGTACTTC
CASSLERGRETQYF
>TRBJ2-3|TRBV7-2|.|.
TGTGCCAGCTCCCGGCGGGGATCAGATACGCAGTATTTT
CASSRRGSDTQYF
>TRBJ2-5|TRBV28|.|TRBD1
TGTGCCAGCAGTTTAAGGACAGGGGGCGGGTCGCGGACCCAGTACTTC
CASSLRTGGGSRTQYF
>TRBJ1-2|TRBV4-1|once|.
TGCGCCAGCAGCCAACAGGCGGGCTACACCTTC
CASSQQAGYTF
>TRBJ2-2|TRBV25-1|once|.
TGTGCCAGCAGCGCAGAGGTGCCCGGGGAGCTGTTTTTT
CASSAEVPGELFF
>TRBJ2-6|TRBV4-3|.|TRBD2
TGCGCCAGCAGCCAGGGACTAGCGACCGCTGGGGCCAACGTCCTGACTTTC
CASSQGLATAGANVLTF
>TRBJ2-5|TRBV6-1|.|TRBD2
TGTGCCAGCAGTGAAGCTCAACCGGGACTAGCGGGACAAGAGACCCAGTACTTC
CASSEAQPGLAGQETQYF
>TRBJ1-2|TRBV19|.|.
TGTGCCAGTAGTTCTCAGATCCCCCACAACTATGGCTACACCTTC
CASSSQIPHNYGYTF
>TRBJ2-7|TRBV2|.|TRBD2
TGTGCCAGCATGGGACTAGCGGGTAATTACGAGCAGTACTTC
CASMGLAGNYEQYF
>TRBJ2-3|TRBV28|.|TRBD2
TGTGCCAGCAGGCGTAGCGGGACAGATACGCAGTATTTT
CASRRSGTDTQYF
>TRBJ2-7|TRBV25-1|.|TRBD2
TGTGCCAGCAGCGGGAGGCGCTACGAGCAGTACTTC
CASSGRRYEQYF
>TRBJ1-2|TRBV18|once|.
TGTGCCAGCTCACCGGACTACAACTATGGCTACACCTTC
CASSPDYNYGYTF
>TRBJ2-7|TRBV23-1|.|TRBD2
TGCGCCAGCAGTCAATCTTGCGGACTAGCGGGGGCCCCAAGCTCCTACGAGCAGTACTTC
CASSQSCGLAGAPSSYEQYF
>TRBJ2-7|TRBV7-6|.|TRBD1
TGTGCCAGCAGCATTTCGGACAGGGAGACCTACGAGCAGTACTTC
CASSISDRETYEQYF
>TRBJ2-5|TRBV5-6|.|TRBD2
TGTGCCAGCAGCTTGCTAGCGGGGGTTAAAGAGACCCAGTACTTC
CASSLLAGVKETQYF
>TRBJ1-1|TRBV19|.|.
TGTGCCAGTAGAATCGCGGAGACTGAAGCTTTCTTT
CASRIAETEAFF